The 9 T cell receptor beta chains below were found in one sample sequenced in a study of T-cell reconstitution after alpha-beta-depleted transplantation in children. For TCRbeta, the library was prepared with unique molecular identifiers. MiXCR was run by TCRdb on the PCR reads, yielding one entry per CDR3 protein. Among roughly 400,000 distinct CDR3 sequences listed, 43% were seen once. Sequencing used PBMCs, obtained before TCRalphabeta/CD19-depleted stem cell transplant. These receptors came from a girl aged 2 to 10 with aplastic anemia, due to receive a stem cell transplant.

This clonotype was observed a handful of times. This sequence joins TRBV24-1 and TRBJ2-5; TRBD1 aligns across 9 bases. Germline CDR1 and CDR2: KGHDR and SFDVKD. The CDR3 runs 13 residues. Losses at the gene ends were 5 bases for V and 8 bases for J; bases not matched to a gene: 5. DNA of the CDR3: TGTGCCACCAGTGTAACAGGGGGCGATACCCAGTACTTC. Translation: CATSVTGGDTQYF.

This clonotype occurred many times. The gene calls are TRBV3-1 and TRBJ2-7; 10 positions agree with TRBD2. Germline V CDR1 and CDR2: LGHDT, YNNKEL (reference sequence). Trimming at V came to 6 bases and at J to 3 bases, leaving 5 bases not matched to a gene. The CDR3 consists of 14 residues. The chain's CDR3 is CASSLAGVSYEQYF. CDR3 DNA sequence: TGTGCCAGCAGTCTAGCGGGAGTGAGCTACGAGCAGTACTTC.

This rearrangement joins TRBV28 to TRBJ2-7, with 7 bases identical to TRBD1. This CDR3 has 13 amino acids. In germline, CDR1 is MDHEN, CDR2 SYDVKM. Trimming took 8 bases from V and 3 from J; bases not matched to a gene: 7. The CDR3 coding sequence is TGTGCCAGCCGACAGGGCTCCTTCTACGAGCAGTACTTC. This codes for CASRQGSFYEQYF.

The CDR3 loop reads CSVEFDGGGPQETQYF. In nucleotides, the CDR3 is TGCAGCGTTGAGTTTGACGGCGGGGGGCCGCAAGAGACCCAGTACTTC. This chain uses TRBV29-1 with TRBJ2-5; TRBD2 agrees at 8 bases. The CDR3 runs to 16 residues. Germline assignment: CDR1 SQVTM and CDR2 ANQGSEA. V trimming: 3 bases; J trimming: 2 bases; junction bases outside the gene matches: 11.

There are many counts of this clonotype. In DNA form, the CDR3 reads TGTGCCGGGGGCCCGGACAGGGTTAATGAGCAGTTCTTC. As protein: CAGGPDRVNEQFF. The V gene is TRBV7-2, the J gene TRBJ2-1; 8 nucleotides align to TRBD1. The CDR3 has 13 residues. Germline V gene data show CDR1 as SGHTA and CDR2 as FQGNSA. The ends lost 11 bases at V and 7 bases at J; junction bases unmatched: 10.

The chain joins TRBV27 to TRBJ1-5; the D gene is possibly TRBD1 (5 bases). The V end lost 4 bases, the J end lost 0 bases, and 16 bases lay between the germline ends. The CDR3 is made up of 17 amino acids. CDR1 is MNHEY, CDR2 SMNVEV, per germline (reference sequence). DNA for the CDR3: TGTGCCAGCAGTTCCGGGTCCTCAAGGGGTAGCAATCAGCCCCAGCATTTT. Its translation: CASSSGSSRGSNQPQHF.

This clonotype was observed at least ten times. The chain joins TRBV21-1 to TRBJ2-7; TRBD1, the D gene given by the table, was not confirmed from the DNA. TRBV21-1 constitutes a pseudogene. The CDR3 totals 15 residues. The CDR3 here is CASSRATGSSYEQYF. In DNA form, the CDR3 reads TGTGCCAGCAGCAGGGCGACAGGGAGCTCCTACGAGCAGTACTTC.

Here the CDR3 DNA reads TGTGCCAGTAGTATTCTAGGCGGAAACACCGGGGAGCTGTTTTTT. It codes for CASSILGGNTGELFF. V usage is TRBV19 and J usage is TRBJ2-2; D call uncertain. CDR3 size: 15 residues. V lost 3 bases and J 2 bases, leaving 10 bases between the germline ends. From germline, CDR1 is LNHDA and CDR2 SQIVND (reference sequence).

This clonotype has more than one count but fewer than ten. The V and J genes are TRBV6-5 and TRBJ2-1, with 9 bases identical to TRBD1. There are 13 residues in the CDR3. Germline V lookup: CDR1 MNHEY, CDR2 SVGAGI. Trimming at V came to 2 bases and at J to 7 bases, leaving 0 bases not matched to a gene. The CDR3 loop reads CASSYGTGNEQFF. CDR3 in DNA: TGTGCCAGCAGTTACGGGACAGGGAATGAGCAGTTCTTC.